This entry concerns a single T cell receptor (beta chain). Antigen specificity is unknown. Trimming took 10 bases from V and 7 from J, leaving 17 bases between them. The germline gives CDR1 PRHDT, CDR2 FYEKMQ (reference sequence). There are 12 residues in the CDR3. This specimen belongs to a study of shared clonotypes between healthy human individuals. Naive-designated CD8 cells lacked CD45RO, were positively enriched for CCR7, and omitted terminally differentiated effector memory CD45RA+ cells. Samples underwent the assay at deep level. The table came from immunoSEQ multiplex PCR; TCRdb's copy has only in-frame clones and leaves some out. The profile shows about 2.1 million clones, 90% to 95% of them singletons. Study results and caveats: Clonotype sharing across donors was expected to vary with sequencing depth.

The chain has TRBV13 and TRBJ2-7; a weak D match, TRBD1 (6 bases). What was sequenced was naive CD8+ T cells from PBMCs. This sequence originates from a man aged 18 to 30 in good health. Some clones in this sample may be carry-over from other donors' samples. The DNA for the CDR3 is TGTGCCACGGCTACAGGGTCCGGAGAGCAGTACTTC. As protein: CATATGSGEQYF.